This TCR beta chain was recovered during a study of shared clonotypes between healthy human individuals. Study-wide results and caveats: It was only blood that was sampled, and tissue repertoires likely differ. Rarefaction exposed incomplete sorted-subset sequencing despite large depth.

Sorted-subset replicate PCR reactions were performed with about 200 ng DNA, corresponding to about 32,000 T cell genomes. Assay used: immunoSEQ multiplex PCR; TCRdb lists only in-frame clones, some missing. The sample carries 2 million to 2.5 million clones, approximately 94% recorded once. With regard to this clone: Its antigen is not known.

Germline V gene sequence: CDR1 MDHEN, CDR2 SYDVKM. The CDR3 spans 16 residues. The V and J ends lost 5 bases and 5 bases respectively, with 21 bases between them. The naive CD8 population came from CD45RO-negative cells selected for CCR7, without terminally differentiated effector memory CD45RA+ cells. Those who donated were healthy HIV-negative adults, with no recent acute infections or vaccinations reported. This chain links TRBV28 with TRBJ2-5, with D perhaps TRBD2 (5 bases). The receptor's source is a man younger than 35 in good health. Some clones in this sample may be carry-over from other donors' samples. Source material: naive CD8+ T cells from PBMCs. CDR3 bases: TGTGCCAGCAGTCCCTCGGCGGGCGGAGTTGGGGAGACCCAGTACTTC. Protein product: CASSPSAGGVGETQYF. Looking up the rest from reference TRBV28 and TRBJ2-5 gives the full variable domain: DVKVTQSSRYLVKRTGEKVFLECVQDMDHENMFWYRQDPGLGLRLIYFSYDVKMKEKGDIPEGYSVSREKKERFSLILESASTNQTSMYLCASSPSAGGVGETQYFGPGTRLLVL.